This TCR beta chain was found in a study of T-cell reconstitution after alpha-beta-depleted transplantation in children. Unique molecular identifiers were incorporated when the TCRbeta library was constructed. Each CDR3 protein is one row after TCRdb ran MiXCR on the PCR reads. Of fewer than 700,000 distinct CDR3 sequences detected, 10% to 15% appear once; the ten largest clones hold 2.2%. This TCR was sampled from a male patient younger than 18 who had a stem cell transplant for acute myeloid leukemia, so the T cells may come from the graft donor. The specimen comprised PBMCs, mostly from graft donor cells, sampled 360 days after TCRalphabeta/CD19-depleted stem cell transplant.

CDR3 region: CASSGTGNLSGNTIYF. Written as DNA, the CDR3 is TGTGCCAGCAGTGGGACAGGGAATCTCTCTGGAAACACCATATATTTT. The V and J genes are TRBV28 and TRBJ1-3; TRBD1 matches 9 bases. V was clipped by 5 bases and J by 0 bases; unmatched bases: 5. This CDR3 spans 16 amino acids. Germline V gene sequence: CDR1 MDHEN, CDR2 SYDVKM.